What follows is one T cell receptor (beta chain) and its context. This sample stems from a study of blood T cell repertoires in COVID-19. Whole-study context: PBMCs, B-cell-depleted T cells, or T cells were the source of the cDNA or gDNA that made up the material.

Generated by immunoSEQ multiplex PCR, the TCRdb table keeps only in-frame clones and is missing some. The repertoire holds approximately 120,000 clones, with 74% as singletons. This CDR3 has 12 amino acids. Per germline, CDR1 SQVTM and CDR2 ANQGSEA. With 4 bases removed from V and 5 bases from J, the gap between germline ends came to 11 bases. The source is a man between 60 and 75 years old with acute or convalescent COVID-19. Sequenced input: peripheral blood. The V call is TRBV29-1, the J call TRBJ1-1; the D is unclear. CDR3 coding DNA: TGCAGCGTTGGGGAAGGAGGAACTGAAGCTTTCTTT. Encoded protein: CSVGEGGTEAFF.